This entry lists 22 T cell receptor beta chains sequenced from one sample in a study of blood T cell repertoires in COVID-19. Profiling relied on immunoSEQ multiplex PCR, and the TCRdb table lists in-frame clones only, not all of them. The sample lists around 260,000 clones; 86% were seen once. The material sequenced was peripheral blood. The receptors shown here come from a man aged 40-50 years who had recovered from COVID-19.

This CDR3 reads CASSSQPGQHRDTQYF. In DNA, the CDR3 is TGTGCCAGCAGCTCCCAACCGGGACAACACAGGGATACGCAGTATTTT. The rearrangement links TRBV7-2 to TRBJ2-3; tentatively, D is TRBD1 (6 bases). Trimming pared 4 bases from V and 6 bases from J, leaving 20 bases between. CDR3 length: 16 amino acids. Germline V gives CDR1 SGHTA, CDR2 FQGNSA.

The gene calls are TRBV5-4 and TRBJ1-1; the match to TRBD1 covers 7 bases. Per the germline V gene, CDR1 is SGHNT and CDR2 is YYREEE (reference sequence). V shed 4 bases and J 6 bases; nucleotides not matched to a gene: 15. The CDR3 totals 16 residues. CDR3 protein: CASSRAGPTGLAEAFF. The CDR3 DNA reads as TGTGCCAGCAGCAGAGCAGGGCCGACAGGGTTGGCTGAAGCTTTCTTT.

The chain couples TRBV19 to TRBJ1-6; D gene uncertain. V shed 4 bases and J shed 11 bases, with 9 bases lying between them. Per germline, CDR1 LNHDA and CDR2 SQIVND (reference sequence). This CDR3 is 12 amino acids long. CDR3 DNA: TGTGCCAGTAGTACAGGCTTCACACCCCTCCACTTT. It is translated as CASSTGFTPLHF.

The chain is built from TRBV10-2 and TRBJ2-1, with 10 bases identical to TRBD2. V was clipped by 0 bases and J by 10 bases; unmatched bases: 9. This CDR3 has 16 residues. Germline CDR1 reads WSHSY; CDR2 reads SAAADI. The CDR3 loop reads CASSESQLAGREEQFF. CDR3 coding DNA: TGCGCCAGCAGTGAGTCGCAACTAGCGGGGAGGGAGGAGCAGTTCTTC.

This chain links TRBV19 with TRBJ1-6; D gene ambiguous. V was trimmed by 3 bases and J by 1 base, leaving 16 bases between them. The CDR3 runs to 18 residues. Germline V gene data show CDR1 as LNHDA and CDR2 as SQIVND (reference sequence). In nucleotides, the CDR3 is TGTGCCAGTAGTATGGGGTTGGCCAGCGGGTCCTATAATTCACCCCTCCACTTT. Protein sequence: CASSMGLASGSYNSPLHF.

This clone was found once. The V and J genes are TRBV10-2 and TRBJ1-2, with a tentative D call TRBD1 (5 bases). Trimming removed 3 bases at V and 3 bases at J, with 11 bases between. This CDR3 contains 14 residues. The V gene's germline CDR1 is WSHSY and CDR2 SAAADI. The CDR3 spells CASSDREGHYGYTF. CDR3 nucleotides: TGCGCCAGCAGTGACAGGGAAGGTCACTATGGCTACACCTTC.

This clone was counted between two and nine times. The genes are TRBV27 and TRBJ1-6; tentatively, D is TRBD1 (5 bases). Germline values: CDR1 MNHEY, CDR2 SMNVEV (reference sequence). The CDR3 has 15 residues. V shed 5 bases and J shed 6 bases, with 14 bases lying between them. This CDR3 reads CASSDLGAGNSPLHF. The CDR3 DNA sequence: TGTGCCAGCAGTGATCTAGGGGCCGGTAATTCACCCCTCCACTTT.

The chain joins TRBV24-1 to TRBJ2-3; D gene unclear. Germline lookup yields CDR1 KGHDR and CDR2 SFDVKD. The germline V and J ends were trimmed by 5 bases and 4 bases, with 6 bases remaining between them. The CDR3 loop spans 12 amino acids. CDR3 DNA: TGTGCCACCAGTGGTATAGCAGATACGCAGTATTTT. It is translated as CATSGIADTQYF.

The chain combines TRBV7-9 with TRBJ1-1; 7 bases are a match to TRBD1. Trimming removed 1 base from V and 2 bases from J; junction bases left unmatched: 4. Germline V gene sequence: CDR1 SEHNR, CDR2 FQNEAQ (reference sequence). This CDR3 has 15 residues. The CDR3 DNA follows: TGTGCCAGCAGCTTAGGTAGGGGGCTAAACACTGAAGCTTTCTTT. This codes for CASSLGRGLNTEAFF.

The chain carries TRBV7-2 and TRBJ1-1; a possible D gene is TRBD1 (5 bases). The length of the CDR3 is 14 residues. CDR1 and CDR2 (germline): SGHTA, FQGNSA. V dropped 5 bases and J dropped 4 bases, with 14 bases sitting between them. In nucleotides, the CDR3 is TGTGCCAGCAGCGTCGACAGACGGAGCACTGAAGCTTTCTTT. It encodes CASSVDRRSTEAFF. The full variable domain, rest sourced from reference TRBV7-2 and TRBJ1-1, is GAGVSQSPSNKVTEKGKDVELRCDPISGHTALYWYRQSLGQGLEFLIYFQGNSAPDKSGLPSDRFSAERTGGSVSTLTIQRTQQEDSAVYLCASSVDRRSTEAFFGQGTRLTVV.

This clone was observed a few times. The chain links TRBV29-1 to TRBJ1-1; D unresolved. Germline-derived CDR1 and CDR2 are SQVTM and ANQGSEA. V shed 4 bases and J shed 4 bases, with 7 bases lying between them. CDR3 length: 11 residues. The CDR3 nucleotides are TGCAGCGTTGTCTCCGGCACTGAAGCTTTCTTT. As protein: CSVVSGTEAFF.

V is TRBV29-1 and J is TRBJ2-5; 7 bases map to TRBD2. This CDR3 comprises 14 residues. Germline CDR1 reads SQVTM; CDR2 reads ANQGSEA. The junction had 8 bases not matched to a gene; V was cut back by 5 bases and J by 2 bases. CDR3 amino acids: CSVLWAGEQETQYF. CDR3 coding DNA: TGCAGCGTTTTATGGGCGGGGGAACAAGAGACCCAGTACTTC.

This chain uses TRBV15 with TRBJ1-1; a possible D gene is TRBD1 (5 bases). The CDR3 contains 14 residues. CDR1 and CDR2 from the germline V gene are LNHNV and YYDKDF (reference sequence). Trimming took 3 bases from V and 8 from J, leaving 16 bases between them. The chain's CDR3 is CATSRGDSPGEAFF. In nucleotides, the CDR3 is TGTGCCACCAGCAGGGGGGACTCCCCGGGCGAAGCTTTCTTT.

As DNA, the CDR3 is TGTGCCAGCAGCCCTCGGACTAGCGGACACAATGAGCAGTTCTTC. Amino acids: CASSPRTSGHNEQFF. J is TRBJ2-1 and V is TRBV7-6; 10 nucleotides agree with TRBD2. V shed 5 bases and J 5 bases; nucleotides not matched to a gene: 6. This CDR3 is built from 15 residues. The germline CDR1 and CDR2 sequences are SGHVS and FNYEAQ.

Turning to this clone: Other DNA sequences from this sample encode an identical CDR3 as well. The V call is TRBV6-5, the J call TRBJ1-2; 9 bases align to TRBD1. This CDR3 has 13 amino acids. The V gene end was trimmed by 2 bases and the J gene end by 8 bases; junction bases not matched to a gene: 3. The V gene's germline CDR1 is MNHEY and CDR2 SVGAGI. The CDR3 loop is CASSYRQGGGYTF. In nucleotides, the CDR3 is TGTGCCAGCAGTTACCGACAGGGGGGCGGCTACACCTTC.

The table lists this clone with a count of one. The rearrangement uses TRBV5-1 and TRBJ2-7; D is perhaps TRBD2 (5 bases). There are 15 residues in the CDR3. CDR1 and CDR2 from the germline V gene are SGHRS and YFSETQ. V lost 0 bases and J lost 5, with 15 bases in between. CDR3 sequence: CASSLEEGFMNEQYF. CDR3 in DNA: TGCGCCAGCAGCTTGGAAGAGGGTTTCATGAACGAGCAGTACTTC.

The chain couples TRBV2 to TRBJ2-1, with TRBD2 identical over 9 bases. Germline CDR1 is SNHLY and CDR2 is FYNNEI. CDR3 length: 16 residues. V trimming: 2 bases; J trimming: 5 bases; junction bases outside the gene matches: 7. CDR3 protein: CASSEPGGRAHNEQFF. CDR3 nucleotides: TGTGCCAGCAGTGAACCCGGCGGGAGGGCCCACAATGAGCAGTTCTTC.

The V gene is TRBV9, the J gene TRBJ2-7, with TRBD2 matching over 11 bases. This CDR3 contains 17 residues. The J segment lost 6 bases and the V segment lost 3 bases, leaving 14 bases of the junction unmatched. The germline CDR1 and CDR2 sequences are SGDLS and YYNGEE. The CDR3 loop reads CASSDPAGTSGLREQYF. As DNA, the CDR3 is TGTGCCAGCAGCGATCCAGCCGGGACTAGCGGTCTCCGCGAGCAGTACTTC. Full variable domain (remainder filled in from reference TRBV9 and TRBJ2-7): DSGVTQTPKHLITATGQRVTLRCSPRSGDLSVYWYQQSLDQGLQFLIQYYNGEERAKGNILERFSAQQFPDLHSELNLSSLELGDSALYFCASSDPAGTSGLREQYFGPGTRLTVT.

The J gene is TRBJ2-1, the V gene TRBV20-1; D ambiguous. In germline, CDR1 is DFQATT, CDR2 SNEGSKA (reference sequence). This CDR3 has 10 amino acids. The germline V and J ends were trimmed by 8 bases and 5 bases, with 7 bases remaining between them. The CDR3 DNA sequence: TGCAGTAGTAGTCACAATGAGCAGTTCTTC. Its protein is CSSSHNEQFF.

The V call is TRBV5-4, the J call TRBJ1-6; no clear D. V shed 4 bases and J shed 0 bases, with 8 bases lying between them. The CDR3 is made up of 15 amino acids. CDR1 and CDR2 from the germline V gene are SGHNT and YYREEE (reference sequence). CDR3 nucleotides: TGTGCCAGCAGCCCGTCGAGCTCCTATAATTCACCCCTCCACTTT. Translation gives CASSPSSSYNSPLHF.

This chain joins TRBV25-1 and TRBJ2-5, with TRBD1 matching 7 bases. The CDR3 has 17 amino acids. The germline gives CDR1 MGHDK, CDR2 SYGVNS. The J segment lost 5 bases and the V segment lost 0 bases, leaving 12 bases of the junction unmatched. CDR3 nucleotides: TGTGCCAGCAGTGAATATGGTCGCCGACAGGGTCGGGAGACCCAGTACTTC. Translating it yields CASSEYGRRQGRETQYF. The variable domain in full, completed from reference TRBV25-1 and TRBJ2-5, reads EADIYQTPRYLVIGTGKKITLECSQTMGHDKMYWYQQDPGMELHLIHYSYGVNSTEKGDLSSESTVSRIRTEHFPLTLESARPSHTSQYLCASSEYGRRQGRETQYFGPGTRLLVL.

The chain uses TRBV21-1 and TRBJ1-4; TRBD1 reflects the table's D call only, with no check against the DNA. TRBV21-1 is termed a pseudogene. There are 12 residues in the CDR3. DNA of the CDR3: TGTGCCGGACAGGGGAATGGTGAAAAACTGTTTTTT. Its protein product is CAGQGNGEKLFF.